Below are 2 T cell receptor beta chains sequenced from a single sample in a study of siplizumab effects on memory and regulatory T cells. Profiled with immunoSEQ multiplex PCR; TCRdb holds only in-frame clones, not every one. The data hold some 62,000 clones, with approximately 87% observed a single time. The material sequenced was memory CD4+ T cells sorted from blood. These TCRs come from a human donor in good health.

This clone has a handful of counts. The chain employs TRBV4-2 and TRBJ2-5; the match to TRBD2 covers 12 bases. This CDR3 contains 15 residues. J was trimmed by 5 bases and V by 4 bases; bases with no gene match: 5. Germline V gives CDR1 LGHNA, CDR2 YNFKEQ. Written as DNA, the CDR3 is TGTGCCAGCAGCCGGACACTAGCGGGAGGTGAGACCCAGTACTTC. The encoded protein is CASSRTLAGGETQYF.

This clone has a handful of counts. The CDR3 loop reads CASSFGLGEGEQFF. The CDR3 region has the DNA TGTGCCAGCAGCTTCGGACTAGGAGAGGGTGAGCAGTTCTTC. The V call is TRBV5-4, the J call TRBJ2-1; 7 positions agree with TRBD2. Germline V gene sequence: CDR1 SGHNT, CDR2 YYREEE (reference sequence). V shed 2 bases, J shed 9 bases, and the junction held 8 bases outside the gene matches. This CDR3 has 14 amino acids.